The rows below give T cell receptor beta chains drawn from one sample of a study of a mutant IDH1 vaccine in newly diagnosed glioma. Sequencing used immunoSEQ multiplex PCR; TCRdb keeps in-frame clones, though not all of them. The sample has 50,000 to 60,000 clones, roughly 90% seen once. Their antigens remain unidentified. The sample consisted of PBMCs, taken from a glioma patient whose treatment included an IDH1 peptide vaccine. The receptors originated from a man aged 50 to 59 with glioma. The CDR3 runs from the conserved cysteine through the conserved F or W. The order of the fields is J gene, V gene, CDR3 protein.

J: TRBJ2-2
V: TRBV14
CDR3: CASSRTVLRTGELFF

J: TRBJ1-2
V: TRBV5-4
CDR3: CASGLRDRQPYGYTF

J: TRBJ2-7
V: TRBV4-2
CDR3: CASSQLGRDEQYF

J: TRBJ1-5
V: TRBV6-5
CDR3: CASSVRRGQPQHF

J: TRBJ2-7
V: TRBV21-1
CDR3: CASSKTPRASYEQYF

J: TRBJ2-5
V: TRBV6-5
CDR3: CASRRDGGKETQYF

J: TRBJ2-7
V: TRBV10-3
CDR3: CAIRDRGGWEQYF

J: TRBJ1-2
V: TRBV9
CDR3: CASTPYGDYGYTF

J: TRBJ1-2
V: TRBV5-1
CDR3: CASSETGSPGNYGYTF

J: TRBJ2-7
V: TRBV7-2
CDR3: CASSSRDRGYEQYF

J: TRBJ2-3
V: TRBV9
CDR3: CASSVGPSGRTDTQYF

J: TRBJ2-3
V: TRBV5-1
CDR3: CASSLGGLALYTQYF

J: TRBJ2-3
V: TRBV2
CDR3: CASSGDVRTGSADTQYF

J: TRBJ2-2
V: TRBV19
CDR3: CASGAGTANTGELFF

J: TRBJ1-1
V: TRBV7-2
CDR3: CASSFDLSMNTEAFF

J: TRBJ2-3
V: TRBV30
CDR3: CAWSAVAGGDQYF

J: TRBJ1-3
V: TRBV28
CDR3: CASSLLSGDPGNTIYF

J: TRBJ1-2
V: TRBV4-3
CDR3: CASSQVRGTNYGYTF

J: TRBJ1-1
V: TRBV7-6
CDR3: CASSWTGTTEAFF

J: TRBJ1-1
V: TRBV7-2
CDR3: CASSLVPGQTLTTEAFF

J: TRBJ2-7
V: TRBV10-1
CDR3: CASSEGSSYEQYF

J: TRBJ1-6
V: TRBV4-2
CDR3: CASSQTTGVVSPLHF

J: TRBJ2-7
V: TRBV7-2
CDR3: CASRSGTSGPQEYF

J: TRBJ2-4
V: TRBV6-6
CDR3: CASSPGRSTQNIQYF

J: TRBJ2-2
V: TRBV4-1
CDR3: CASSQDVQNPNTGELFF

J: TRBJ2-6
V: TRBV28
CDR3: CASRTGGDSSSGANVLTF

J: TRBJ1-6
V: TRBV15
CDR3: CATSTRQGGPGSPLHF

J: TRBJ1-1
V: TRBV21-1
CDR3: CASSADRGRWNTEAFF

J: TRBJ2-3
V: TRBV19
CDR3: CASSPRAEGYSQYF

J: TRBJ2-7
V: TRBV9
CDR3: CASSAEWTGPYEQYF